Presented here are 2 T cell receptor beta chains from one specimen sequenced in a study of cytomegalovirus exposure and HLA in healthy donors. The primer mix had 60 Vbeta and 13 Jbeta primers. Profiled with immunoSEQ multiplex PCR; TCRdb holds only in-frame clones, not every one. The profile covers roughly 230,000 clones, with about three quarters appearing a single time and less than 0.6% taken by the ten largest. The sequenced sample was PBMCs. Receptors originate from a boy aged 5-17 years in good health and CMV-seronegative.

CDR3 loop: CAWRAPGQGAYGYTF. DNA for the CDR3: TGTGCCTGGAGAGCTCCGGGACAGGGCGCCTATGGCTACACCTTC. The V call is TRBV30, the J call TRBJ1-2; TRBD1 agrees at 9 bases. V trimming: 3 bases; J trimming: 4 bases; junction bases outside the gene matches: 9. The CDR3 is 15 residues long. Germline CDR1 reads GTSNPN; CDR2 reads SVGIG (reference sequence).

The CDR3 region has the DNA TGTGCCAGCAGGTCCGGGGGGACAGGGGAGCTGTTTTTT. Its protein is CASRSGGTGELFF. The J gene is TRBJ2-2, the V gene TRBV13, with a weak D call TRBD2 (7 bases). CDR3 length: 13 amino acids. Germline V gene lookup returns CDR1 PRHDT and CDR2 FYEKMQ (reference sequence). The germline V and J ends were trimmed by 6 bases and 8 bases, with 13 bases remaining between them.